This T cell receptor beta chain was obtained from a study of T-cell reconstitution after alpha-beta-depleted transplantation in children. The library targeted TCRbeta and was prepared with unique molecular identifiers. MiXCR was run by TCRdb on the PCR reads, yielding one entry per CDR3 protein. The data show about 460,000 distinct CDR3 sequences, with roughly a tenth seen just once and 2% to 2.5% held by the top ten. In germline, CDR1 is KGHSH, CDR2 LQKENI. The CDR3 is 14 residues long. V shed 3 bases and J shed 6 bases, with 11 bases lying between them. The chain joins TRBV18 to TRBJ2-2, with D unclear. This receptor was identified in a child aged 2-9 years with inherited bone marrow failure, due to receive a stem cell transplant. Sequencing was performed on PBMCs, taken before TCRalphabeta/CD19-depleted stem cell transplant. The CDR3: CASSPQLGSGELFF. As DNA, the CDR3 is TGTGCCAGCTCACCCCAACTGGGGTCCGGGGAGCTGTTTTTT.